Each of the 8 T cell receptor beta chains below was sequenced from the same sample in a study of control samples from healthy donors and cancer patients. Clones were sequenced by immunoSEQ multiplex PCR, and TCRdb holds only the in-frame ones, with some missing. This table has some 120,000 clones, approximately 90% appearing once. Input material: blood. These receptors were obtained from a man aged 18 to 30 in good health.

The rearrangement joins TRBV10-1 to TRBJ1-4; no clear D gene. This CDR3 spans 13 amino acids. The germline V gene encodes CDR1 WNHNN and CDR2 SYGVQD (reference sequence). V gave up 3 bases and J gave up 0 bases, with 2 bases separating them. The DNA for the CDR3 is TGCGCCAGCAGTGAAGCAACTAATGAAAAACTGTTTTTT. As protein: CASSEATNEKLFF.

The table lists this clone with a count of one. The CDR3 protein is CASSSRQGNEQYF. CDR3 sequence (DNA): TGTGCCAGCAGCTCGAGACAGGGTAACGAGCAGTACTTC. J is TRBJ2-7 and V is TRBV5-6, with TRBD1 identical over 7 bases. CDR1 SGHDT and CDR2 YYEEEE come from the germline V gene. The CDR3 is 13 residues long. Trimming at V came to 3 bases and at J to 5 bases, leaving 5 bases not matched to a gene.

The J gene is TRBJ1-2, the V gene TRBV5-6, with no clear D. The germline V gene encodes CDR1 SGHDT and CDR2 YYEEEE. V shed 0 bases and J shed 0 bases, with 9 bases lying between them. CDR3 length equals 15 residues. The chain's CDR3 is CASSLVRQPNYGYTF. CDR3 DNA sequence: TGTGCCAGCAGCTTGGTCAGGCAACCTAACTATGGCTACACCTTC.

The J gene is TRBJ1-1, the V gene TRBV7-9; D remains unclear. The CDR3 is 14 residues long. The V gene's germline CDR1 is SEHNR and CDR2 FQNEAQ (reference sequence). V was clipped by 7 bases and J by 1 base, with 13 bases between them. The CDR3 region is CASTIVSANTEAFF. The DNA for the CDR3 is TGTGCCAGCACCATAGTATCAGCGAACACTGAAGCTTTCTTT.

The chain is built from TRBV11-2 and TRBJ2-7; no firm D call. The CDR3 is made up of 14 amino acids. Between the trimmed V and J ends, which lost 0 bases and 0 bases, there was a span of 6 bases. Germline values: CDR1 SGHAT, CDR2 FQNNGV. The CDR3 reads CASSLDWSSYEQYF. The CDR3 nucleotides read TGTGCCAGCAGCTTAGATTGGAGCTCCTACGAGCAGTACTTC.

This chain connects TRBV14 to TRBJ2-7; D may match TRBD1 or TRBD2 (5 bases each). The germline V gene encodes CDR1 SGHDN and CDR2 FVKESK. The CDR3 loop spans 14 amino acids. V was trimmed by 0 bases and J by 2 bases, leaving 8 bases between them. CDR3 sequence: CASSQEVGAYEQYF. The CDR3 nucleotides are TGTGCCAGCAGCCAAGAGGTGGGGGCCTACGAGCAGTACTTC.

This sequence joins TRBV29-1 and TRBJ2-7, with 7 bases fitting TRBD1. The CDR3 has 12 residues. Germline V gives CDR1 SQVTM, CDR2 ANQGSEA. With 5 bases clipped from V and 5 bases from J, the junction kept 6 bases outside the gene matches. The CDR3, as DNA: TGCAGCGTTCGGACAGGACTTCACGAGCAGTACTTC. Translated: CSVRTGLHEQYF.

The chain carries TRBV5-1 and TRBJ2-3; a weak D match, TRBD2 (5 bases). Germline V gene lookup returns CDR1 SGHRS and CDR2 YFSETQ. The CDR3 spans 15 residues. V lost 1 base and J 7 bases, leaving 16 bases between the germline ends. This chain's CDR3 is CASSLYYGLGNTQYF. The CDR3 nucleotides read TGCGCCAGCAGCTTGTATTATGGGCTCGGGAATACGCAGTATTTT.